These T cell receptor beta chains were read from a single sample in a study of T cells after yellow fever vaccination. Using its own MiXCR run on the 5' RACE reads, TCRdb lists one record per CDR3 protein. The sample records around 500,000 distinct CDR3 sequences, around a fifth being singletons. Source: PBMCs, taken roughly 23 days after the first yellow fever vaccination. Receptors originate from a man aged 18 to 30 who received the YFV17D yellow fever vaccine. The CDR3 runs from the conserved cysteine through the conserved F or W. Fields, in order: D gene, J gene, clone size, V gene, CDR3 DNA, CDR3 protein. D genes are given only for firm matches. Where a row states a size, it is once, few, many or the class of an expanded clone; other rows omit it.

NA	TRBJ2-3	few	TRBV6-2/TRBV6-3	TGTGCCAGCCGCTTTCGGAGCTCGTTGGGCACAGATACGCAGTATTTT	CASRFRSSLGTDTQYF
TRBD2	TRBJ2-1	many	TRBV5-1	TGCGCCAGCAGCCCCTCCAGCGGGGTCTACAATGAGCAGTTCTTC	CASSPSSGVYNEQFF
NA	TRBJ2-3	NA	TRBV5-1	TGCGCCAGCAGCTTGTCTCGAGGGGTGGCCGATACGCAGTATTTT	CASSLSRGVADTQYF
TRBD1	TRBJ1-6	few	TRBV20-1	TGCAGTGCTAGAGGGACAGGGACTTATAATTCACCCCTCCACTTT	CSARGTGTYNSPLHF
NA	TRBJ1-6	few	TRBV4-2	TGTGCCAGCAGCCAACTATCCCATCGGACAGTTAATTCACCCCTCCACTTT	CASSQLSHRTVNSPLHF
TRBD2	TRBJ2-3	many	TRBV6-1	TGTGCCAGCAGTGGACCCGGGACTAAGTCGGGCACAGATACGCAGTATTTT	CASSGPGTKSGTDTQYF
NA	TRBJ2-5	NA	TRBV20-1	TGCAGTGCTAGACCCGGGGGCCCGGAGACCCAGTACTTC	CSARPGGPETQYF
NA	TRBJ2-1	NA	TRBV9	TGTGCCAGCAGCCAAGCAAGCTCCTACAATGAGCAGTTCTTC	CASSQASSYNEQFF
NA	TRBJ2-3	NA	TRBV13	TGTGCCAGCAGCTTAGAGGAGGGTCCAGATACGCAGTATTTT	CASSLEEGPDTQYF
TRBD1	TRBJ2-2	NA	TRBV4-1	TGCGCCAGCAGCCAAGTGGACAGGGGGTCGACCGGGGAGCTGTTTTTT	CASSQVDRGSTGELFF
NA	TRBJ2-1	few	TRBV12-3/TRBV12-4	TGTGCCAGCAGTCACGGGACCTACAATGAGCAGTTCTTC	CASSHGTYNEQFF
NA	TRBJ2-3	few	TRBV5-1	TGCGCCAGCAGCTTGGCCTTACACACAGATACGCAGTATTTT	CASSLALHTDTQYF
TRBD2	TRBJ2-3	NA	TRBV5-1	TGCGCCAGCAGCTTTGCGGGGGGTAGCACAGATACGCAGTATTTT	CASSFAGGSTDTQYF
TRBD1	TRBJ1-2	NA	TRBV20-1	TGCAGTGCGCGCGACAGGGCTAACTATGGCTACACCTTC	CSARDRANYGYTF
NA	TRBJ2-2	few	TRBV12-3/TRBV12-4	TGTGCCAGCAGAACAGTGCGGGAGCTGTTTTTT	CASRTVRELFF
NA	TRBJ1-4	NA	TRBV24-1	TGTGCCACCAGTGCTTCGCGGGACGGGAATGAAAAACTGTTTTTT	CATSASRDGNEKLFF
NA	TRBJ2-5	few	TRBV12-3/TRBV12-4	TGTGCCAGCAGACCCCGCAGGGGCGCCTTACAAGAGACCCAGTACTTC	CASRPRRGALQETQYF
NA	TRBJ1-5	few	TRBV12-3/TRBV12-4	TGTGCCAGCAGTCCGGGACATCCAAATCAGCCCCAGCATTTT	CASSPGHPNQPQHF
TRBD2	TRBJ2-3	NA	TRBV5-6	TGTGCCAGCAGCTTGGTGGCTAGCGGGGGGAAGAATACGCAGTATTTT	CASSLVASGGKNTQYF
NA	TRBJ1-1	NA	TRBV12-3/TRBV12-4	TGTGCCAGCAGTCCGTCGGGGGGCCGAAGGAACACTGAAGCTTTCTTT	CASSPSGGRRNTEAFF
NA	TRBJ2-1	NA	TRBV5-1	TGCGCCAGCAGCCACAAAGAGGTATCAAGTGAGCAGTTCTTC	CASSHKEVSSEQFF
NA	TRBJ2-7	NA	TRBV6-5	TGTGCCAGCAGTTACTCGCCGGGAAACTACGAGCAGTACTTC	CASSYSPGNYEQYF
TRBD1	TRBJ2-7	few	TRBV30	TGTGCCTGGAGCGGGACAGGGGTCTACGAGCAGTACTTC	CAWSGTGVYEQYF
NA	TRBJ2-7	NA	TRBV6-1	TGTGCCAGCAGTGATGGGACTCCAACCTACGAGCAGTACTTC	CASSDGTPTYEQYF
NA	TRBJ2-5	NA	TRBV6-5	TGTGCCAGCAATGCCTTTGGGGAGACCCAGTACTTC	CASNAFGETQYF
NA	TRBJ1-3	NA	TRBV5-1	TGCGCCAGCAGCCTCTCCTTCGGAAACACCATATATTTT	CASSLSFGNTIYF
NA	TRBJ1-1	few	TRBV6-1	TGTGCCAGCAGGCCCAACGGGGTGTGGGCTTTCTTT	CASRPNGVWAFF
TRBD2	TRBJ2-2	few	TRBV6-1	TGTGCCAGCAGTGGGCTAGCGGGGGACACCGGGGAGCTGTTTTTT	CASSGLAGDTGELFF
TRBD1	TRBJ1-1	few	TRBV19	TGTGCCAGTAGTATAACCGCTCGACAGGGGGAAGAAGCTTTCTTT	CASSITARQGEEAFF
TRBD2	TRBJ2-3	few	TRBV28	TGTGCCAGCATCTCCGTGGCTAGCGGGGGGGCCGGAGATACGCAGTATTTT	CASISVASGGAGDTQYF
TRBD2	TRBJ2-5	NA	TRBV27	TGTGCCAGCAGTCCCACCCACCTTGCTAGCGGGCGAGAGACCCAGTACTTC	CASSPTHLASGRETQYF
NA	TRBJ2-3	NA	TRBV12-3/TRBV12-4	TGTGCCAGCAGTTTAGCCTCACCGTTCACGGGTGCAGATACGCAGTATTTT	CASSLASPFTGADTQYF
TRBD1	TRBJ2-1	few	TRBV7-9	TGTGCCAGCAGGACAATGACAGGGGGCCTCGGATATGAGCAGTTCTTC	CASRTMTGGLGYEQFF
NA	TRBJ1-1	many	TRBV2	TGTGCCAGCAGTGAGGGACTGAACACTGAAGCTTTCTTT	CASSEGLNTEAFF
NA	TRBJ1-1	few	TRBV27	TGTGCCAGCAGTTTATCGGTAGGACATTCGAACACTGAAGCTTTCTTT	CASSLSVGHSNTEAFF